Below, 30 T cell receptor beta chains from the same sample are listed, as sequenced in a study of blood T cell repertoires in COVID-19. TCRdb's copy holds only in-frame clones and misses some; the assay was immunoSEQ multiplex PCR. The top ten clones hold about a sixth of a sample with 6,900 or so clones, 80% to 90% of them seen once. Sequenced: peripheral blood. These receptors were taken from a human donor in a cohort sampled during active COVID-19.

The chain links TRBV2 to TRBJ2-7, with TRBD2 matching over 9 bases. The CDR3 sequence is 17 residues long. From germline, CDR1 is SNHLY and CDR2 FYNNEI. With 2 bases clipped from V and 2 bases from J, the junction kept 10 bases outside the gene matches. The CDR3 protein is CASSEFSGGQRTYEQYF. Written as DNA, the CDR3 is TGTGCCAGCAGTGAATTTAGCGGGGGCCAACGAACCTACGAGCAGTACTTC.

This chain's CDR3 is CASSQYLAGVGTGELFF. CDR3 bases: TGCGCCAGCAGCCAATACCTAGCGGGAGTAGGAACCGGGGAGCTGTTTTTT. The V and J genes are TRBV4-3 and TRBJ2-2, with TRBD2 matching 10 bases. Trimming cost V 2 bases and J 5 bases; bases outside gene matches: 8. The V gene's germline CDR1 is LGHNA and CDR2 YSLEER. This CDR3 has 17 residues.

Here the CDR3 reads CASSPGTGLEAFF. The CDR3 DNA reads as TGCGCCAGCAGCCCGGGGACAGGTCTAGAAGCTTTCTTT. The genes are TRBV5-1 and TRBJ1-1; 8 bases map to TRBD1. The CDR3 sequence is 13 residues long. J gave up 8 bases and V 4 bases, and 7 bases lay outside the gene matches. From germline, CDR1 is SGHRS and CDR2 YFSETQ.

The chain recombines TRBV25-1 with TRBJ1-2; D perhaps matches TRBD1 (6 bases). CDR3 length: 13 residues. The germline gives CDR1 MGHDK, CDR2 SYGVNS. V was shortened by 6 bases and J by 3 bases, with 11 bases between the two germline ends. CDR3 protein: CASRGAIDYGYTF. CDR3 DNA: TGTGCCAGCAGGGGGGCGATTGACTATGGCTACACCTTC.

This clone was seen just once. V and J are TRBV28 and TRBJ2-7; TRBD2 matches at 8 bases. V was clipped by 5 bases and J by 5 bases; unmatched bases: 14. Germline lookup yields CDR1 MDHEN and CDR2 SYDVKM. This CDR3 has 16 amino acids. The CDR3 spells CASSLPGLEIVDEQYF. CDR3 sequence (DNA): TGTGCCAGCAGTCTCCCGGGACTAGAAATCGTCGACGAGCAGTACTTC.

The chain is built from TRBV11-2 and TRBJ2-5, with 8 positions matching TRBD1. The CDR3 covers 15 residues. V shed 5 bases and J 4 bases; nucleotides not matched to a gene: 9. Per the germline V gene, CDR1 is SGHAT and CDR2 is FQNNGV. CDR3 amino acids: CASSPRGQDGETQYF. Written as DNA, the CDR3 is TGTGCCAGCAGCCCCCGGGGACAGGACGGAGAGACCCAGTACTTC.

This chain joins TRBV27 and TRBJ1-1; 7 bases line up with TRBD1. This CDR3 has 15 residues. V lost 5 bases to trimming and J lost 1 base; unmatched junction nucleotides: 7. CDR1 MNHEY and CDR2 SMNVEV come from the germline V gene (reference sequence). CDR3 sequence reads: CASSTAGQRNTEAFF. The CDR3 bases are TGTGCCAGCAGTACTGCGGGACAGCGGAACACTGAAGCTTTCTTT.

This chain links TRBV3-1 (or the pseudogene TRBV3-2) with TRBJ2-5; 7 bases align to TRBD2. Germline assignment: CDR1 LGHDT and CDR2 YNNKEL (reference sequence). The CDR3 consists of 13 residues. The junction had 5 bases not matched to a gene; V was cut back by 5 bases and J by 5 bases. CDR3 sequence (DNA): TGTGCCAGCAGCGGGGGGGGAAAGGAGACCCAGTACTTC. This codes for CASSGGGKETQYF.

The DNA for the CDR3 is TGTGCCTGGAGTATCCTTACTAACACTGAAGCTTTCTTT. Translating it yields CAWSILTNTEAFF. The J gene is TRBJ1-1, the V gene TRBV30; no firm D call. CDR1 GTSNPN and CDR2 SVGIG come from the germline V gene (reference sequence). Trimming left V 2 bases short and J 2 bases short, with 9 bases between. The CDR3 is 13 residues long.

The chain combines TRBV2 with TRBJ1-6; D remains unclear. V was shortened by 1 base and J by 7 bases, with 11 bases between the two germline ends. CDR1 and CDR2 (germline): SNHLY, FYNNEI. The CDR3 sequence is 15 residues long. CDR3 nucleotides: TGTGCCAGCAGTGAAGTGGAGGGAGGCAATTCACCCCTCCACTTT. Translated, it gives CASSEVEGGNSPLHF.

The chain joins TRBV7-8 to TRBJ2-7; a weak D match, TRBD2 (5 bases). Germline loops: CDR1 SGHVS, CDR2 FQNEAQ. CDR3 length: 15 residues. V shed 5 bases and J shed 2 bases, with 16 bases lying between them. CDR3 residues: CASSARRFSPYEQYF. As DNA, the CDR3 is TGTGCCAGCAGCGCCAGGAGGTTTTCCCCCTACGAGCAGTACTTC.

The V call is TRBV15, the J call TRBJ2-2; D gene ambiguous. The CDR3 runs 14 residues. Trimming removed 0 bases at V and 5 bases at J, with 7 bases between. CDR1 and CDR2 (germline): LNHNV, YYDKDF (reference sequence). CDR3 sequence: CATSRDSYTGELFF. CDR3 coding DNA: TGTGCCACCAGCAGAGATTCCTATACCGGGGAGCTGTTTTTT.

CDR3 sequence: CASSLNGPNTGELFF. CDR3 coding DNA: TGTGCCAGCAGCTTAAACGGTCCGAACACCGGGGAGCTGTTTTTT. V usage is TRBV5-5 and J usage is TRBJ2-2; D unclear. The CDR3 has 15 residues. Trimming removed 2 bases from V and 0 bases from J, with 8 bases in between. Germline CDR1 and CDR2: SGHKS and YYEKEE (reference sequence).

This clone came up once. This chain uses TRBV4-1 with TRBJ2-4; D is unclear. Germline V lookup: CDR1 MGHRA, CDR2 YSYEKL. V lost 0 bases, J lost 0 bases, and 3 bases lay in between. The CDR3 is made up of 14 amino acids. CDR3 DNA: TGCGCCAGCAGCCAAGATATAGCCAAAAACATTCAGTACTTC. Residues: CASSQDIAKNIQYF.

The rearrangement joins TRBV6-2 or TRBV6-3 to TRBJ2-4; 8 bases fit TRBD2. The CDR3 covers 13 residues. The J segment lost 6 bases and the V segment lost 2 bases, leaving 0 bases of the junction unmatched. From germline, CDR1 is MNHEY and CDR2 SVGEGT. CDR3 nucleotide sequence: TGTGCCAGCAGTTACGGGACTAGAAACATTCAGTACTTC. This codes for CASSYGTRNIQYF.

The rearrangement links TRBV5-1 to TRBJ2-1, with TRBD2 matching 13 bases. V was clipped by 7 bases and J by 3 bases; unmatched bases: 4. CDR1 is SGHRS and CDR2 is YFSETQ in the germline V gene. CDR3 size: 15 residues. The CDR3 sequence: CASGTSGASYNEQFF. The DNA of the CDR3 is TGCGCCAGCGGGACTAGCGGGGCTAGCTACAATGAGCAGTTCTTC.

This chain links TRBV27 with TRBJ2-1; 7 positions agree with TRBD2. With V trimmed by 3 bases and J by 6 bases, 5 bases remained unmatched. Per the germline V gene, CDR1 is MNHEY and CDR2 is SMNVEV (reference sequence). There are 14 residues in the CDR3. DNA of the CDR3: TGTGCCAGCAGTTTTGCGGGGAGGGGCAATGAGCAGTTCTTC. This encodes CASSFAGRGNEQFF.

The rearrangement links TRBV12-5 to TRBJ1-2; TRBD1 aligns across 12 bases. The CDR3 spans 13 residues. Germline lookup yields CDR1 LGHNT and CDR2 FRNRAP. The V and J ends lost 4 bases and 8 bases, in that order; junction bases with no gene match: 2. The DNA of the CDR3 is TGTGCTAGTGGTTGGGACAGGGGGCTCGGCTACACCTTC. Translating gives CASGWDRGLGYTF.

This chain connects TRBV19 to TRBJ2-2, with D possibly TRBD2 on 5 matching bases. Trimming took 5 bases from V and 1 from J, leaving 17 bases between them. The CDR3 length is 17 residues. Germline V gene data show CDR1 as LNHDA and CDR2 as SQIVND (reference sequence). The CDR3 sequence: CASSVLVSAGNTGELFF. CDR3 nucleotide sequence: TGTGCCAGTAGTGTACTAGTAAGTGCGGGGAACACCGGGGAGCTGTTTTTT.

This chain uses TRBV11-2 with TRBJ1-1; 8 nucleotides agree with TRBD1. The V and J ends lost 5 bases and 3 bases, in that order; junction bases with no gene match: 8. The CDR3 runs 15 residues. Looked up from germline, CDR1 is SGHAT and CDR2 is FQNNGV. The CDR3 DNA is TGTGCCAGCAGCAAAGGACAGGGAGAGGACACTGAAGCTTTCTTT. Translating it yields CASSKGQGEDTEAFF.

The chain recombines TRBV27 with TRBJ1-2; 12 bases map to TRBD1. V was clipped by 6 bases and J by 3 bases; unmatched bases: 11. The CDR3 is made up of 17 amino acids. CDR1 is MNHEY and CDR2 is SMNVEV in the germline V gene (reference sequence). CDR3 sequence reads: CASRLLTGTGGHYGYTF. The CDR3 coding sequence is TGTGCCAGCAGGCTACTCACCGGGACAGGGGGCCACTATGGCTACACCTTC.

The J gene is TRBJ2-1, the V gene TRBV6-5, with TRBD2 identical over 11 bases. The germline V gene encodes CDR1 MNHEY and CDR2 SVGAGI. The V segment lost 0 bases and the J segment 9 bases; nucleotides outside the gene matches: 4. There are 15 residues in the CDR3. The CDR3 coding sequence is TGTGCCAGCAGTTACTCGCTAGCGGGAGGAAGTGAGCAGTTCTTC. Translating it yields CASSYSLAGGSEQFF.

The gene calls are TRBV27 and TRBJ2-1; 7 bases are shared with TRBD1. V lost 3 bases and J lost 3; bases outside the gene matches: 5. The CDR3 is 15 residues long. Germline assignment: CDR1 MNHEY and CDR2 SMNVEV (reference sequence). CDR3 sequence reads: CASSFAGGIYNEQFF. CDR3 sequence (DNA): TGTGCCAGCAGTTTTGCAGGGGGAATCTACAATGAGCAGTTCTTC.

The chain combines TRBV5-1 with TRBJ2-6; TRBD1 aligns across 8 bases. CDR1 and CDR2 from the germline V gene are SGHRS and YFSETQ. The trim removed 3 bases at V and 2 bases at J, leaving 13 bases unmatched. CDR3 length equals 19 residues. CDR3 amino acids: CASSWRLSQGAAGANVLTF. DNA for the CDR3: TGCGCCAGCAGCTGGCGGCTCAGTCAGGGGGCGGCTGGGGCCAACGTCCTGACTTTC.

The rearrangement joins TRBV3-1 (or the pseudogene TRBV3-2) to TRBJ2-1; maybe TRBD2 (6 bases). The CDR3 has 17 amino acids. Germline CDR1 reads LGHDT; CDR2 reads YNNKEL (reference sequence). V lost 4 bases and J 2 bases, leaving 18 bases between the germline ends. The CDR3 DNA reads TGTGCCAGCAGCCTAAACCACGGCGGGGAGACCTACAATGAGCAGTTCTTC. This encodes CASSLNHGGETYNEQFF.

This clone was observed once. The chain recombines TRBV29-1 with TRBJ1-1; D may be TRBD1 (6 bases). The germline V gene has CDR1 SQVTM and CDR2 ANQGSEA. CDR3 length: 16 residues. Trimming left V 5 bases short and J 3 bases short, with 22 bases between. CDR3 in DNA: TGCAGCGTTCTCGGGCAGGGGCTTGGGGCATACACTGAAGCTTTCTTT. This translates into CSVLGQGLGAYTEAFF.

The V gene is TRBV11-2, the J gene TRBJ2-1, with D perhaps TRBD1 (5 bases). The germline V gene encodes CDR1 SGHAT and CDR2 FQNNGV. CDR3 size: 18 residues. V dropped 5 bases and J dropped 0 bases, with 20 bases sitting between them. CDR3 in DNA: TGTGCCAGCAGCCTAGTGGGGCACAAACAGGCCTCCTACAATGAGCAGTTCTTC. Translating it yields CASSLVGHKQASYNEQFF.

This rearrangement joins TRBV18 to TRBJ1-2; no reliable D call. This CDR3 is 13 amino acids long. The germline CDR1 and CDR2 sequences are KGHSH and LQKENI. With 3 bases removed from V and 7 bases from J, the gap between germline ends came to 12 bases. The CDR3 loop reads CASSPGRVIGYTF. DNA of the CDR3: TGTGCCAGCTCACCGGGTCGGGTTATTGGCTACACCTTC.

This clone was detected only a few times. The J gene is TRBJ2-1, the V gene TRBV30; 13 bases align to TRBD2. Germline CDR1 is GTSNPN and CDR2 is SVGIG (reference sequence). The V segment lost 0 bases and the J segment 7 bases; nucleotides outside the gene matches: 3. The CDR3 sequence is 15 residues long. The chain's CDR3 is CAWSVGTSGTNEQFF. CDR3 bases: TGTGCCTGGAGTGTAGGGACTAGCGGGACAAATGAGCAGTTCTTC.

The chain has TRBV18 and TRBJ2-7, with a weak D call TRBD1 (6 bases). V was cut by 4 bases and J by 4 bases, with 17 bases left in between. Germline assignment: CDR1 KGHSH and CDR2 LQKENI. The CDR3 has 15 amino acids. In DNA, the CDR3 is TGTGCCAGCTCACGCCAACAGGGCCAAGCGTACGAGCAGTACTTC. Translated: CASSRQQGQAYEQYF.